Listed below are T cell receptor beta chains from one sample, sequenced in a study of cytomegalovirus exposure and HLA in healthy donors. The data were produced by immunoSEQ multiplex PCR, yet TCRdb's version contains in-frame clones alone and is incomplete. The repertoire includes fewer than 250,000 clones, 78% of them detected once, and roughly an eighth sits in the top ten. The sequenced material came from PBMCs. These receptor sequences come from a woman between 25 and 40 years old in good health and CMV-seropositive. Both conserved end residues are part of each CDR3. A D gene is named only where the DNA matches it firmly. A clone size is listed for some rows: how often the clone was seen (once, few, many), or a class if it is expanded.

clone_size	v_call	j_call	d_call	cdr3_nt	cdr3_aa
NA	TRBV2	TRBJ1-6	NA	TGTGCCAGCAGTGGTTCAGGGACCAGGGGTTCACCCCTCCACTTT	CASSGSGTRGSPLHF
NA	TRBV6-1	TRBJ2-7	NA	TGTGCCAGCAGTGTTTCCAACTACGAGCAGTACTTC	CASSVSNYEQYF
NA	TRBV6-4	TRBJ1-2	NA	TGTGCCAGCAGTGATTCCCGCTCTCGGGGCTACACCTTC	CASSDSRSRGYTF
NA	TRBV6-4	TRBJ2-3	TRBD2	TGTGCCAGCAGTGGAGCGGGGGGTAGCACAGATACGCAGTATTTT	CASSGAGGSTDTQYF
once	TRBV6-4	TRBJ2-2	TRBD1	TGTGCCAGCAGCGGACAGGGGACCGGGGAGCTGTTTTTT	CASSGQGTGELFF
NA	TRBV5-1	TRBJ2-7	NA	TGCGCCAGCAGCTTAGGTAGCAGATCCTACGAGCAGTACTTC	CASSLGSRSYEQYF
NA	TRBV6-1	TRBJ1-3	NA	TGTGCCAGCAGTGAAGCTACACGAGGAAACACCATATATTTT	CASSEATRGNTIYF
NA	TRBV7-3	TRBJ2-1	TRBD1	TGTGCCAGCAGCCCCGGGACAGGATACAATGAGCAGTTCTTC	CASSPGTGYNEQFF
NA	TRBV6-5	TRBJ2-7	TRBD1	TGTGCCAGCAGTTACGGGGACAGTATCTACGAGCAGTACTTC	CASSYGDSIYEQYF
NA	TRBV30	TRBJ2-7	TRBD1	TGTGCCTGGGATCCGGGACAGGTCCCCGGATACGAGCAGTACTTC	CAWDPGQVPGYEQYF
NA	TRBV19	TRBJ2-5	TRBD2	TGTGCCAGTAGTACCTTAGCGGGAGTGGAGACCCAGTACTTC	CASSTLAGVETQYF
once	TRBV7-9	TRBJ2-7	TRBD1	TGTGCCAGCAGAGAGGACAGGGGCTCCTACGAGCAGTACTTC	CASREDRGSYEQYF
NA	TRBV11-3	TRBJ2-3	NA	TGTGCCAGCAGCCTAACCACAGATACGCAGTATTTT	CASSLTTDTQYF
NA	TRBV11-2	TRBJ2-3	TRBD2	TGTGCCAGCAGCCCGTACGGTAGCGGGGGCACAGATACGCAGTATTTT	CASSPYGSGGTDTQYF
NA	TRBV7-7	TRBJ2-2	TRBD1	TGTGCTAGCAGCTCTGACAGGGTTCCCGGCGGGGAGCTGTTTTTT	CASSSDRVPGGELFF
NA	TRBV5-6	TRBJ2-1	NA	TGTGCCAGCAGCTCCCCAGTGGGGAGGAATGAGCAGTTCTTC	CASSSPVGRNEQFF
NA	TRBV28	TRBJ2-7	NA	TGTGCCAGCAGTTTAATCCAGGGCCGGTCCTACGAGCAGTACTTC	CASSLIQGRSYEQYF
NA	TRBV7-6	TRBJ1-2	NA	TGTGCCAGCAGCTTAGACCAGAACTATGGCTACACCTTC	CASSLDQNYGYTF
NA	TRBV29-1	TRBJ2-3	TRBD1	TGCAGCGTTGGCCGACAGGGAAATACGCAGTATTTT	CSVGRQGNTQYF
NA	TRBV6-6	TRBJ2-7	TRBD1	TGTGCCAGCAGCTCCGGGACAGGGGGCCCCTACGAGCAGTACTTC	CASSSGTGGPYEQYF
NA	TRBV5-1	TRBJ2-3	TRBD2	TGCGCCAGCAGCTTTCGGCCTAGCGGGTCCGTAGATACGCAGTATTTT	CASSFRPSGSVDTQYF
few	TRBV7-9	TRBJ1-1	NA	TGTGCCAGCAGCGCCCGGGTTGAAGCTTTCTTT	CASSARVEAFF
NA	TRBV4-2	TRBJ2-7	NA	TGTGCCAGCAGCCAGGGCGTGAGGGATCTGAGTCGCGAGCAGTACTTC	CASSQGVRDLSREQYF
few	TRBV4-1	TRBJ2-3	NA	TGCGCCAGCAGGACAACACCCTCTGGAGATACGCAGTATTTT	CASRTTPSGDTQYF
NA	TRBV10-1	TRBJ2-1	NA	TGCGCCAGGGCAACAGGGGCGGGAAACAATGAGCAGTTCTTC	CARATGAGNNEQFF
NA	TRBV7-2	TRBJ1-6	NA	TGTGCCAGCAGCTTATTCGTTTCACCCCTCCACTTT	CASSLFVSPLHF
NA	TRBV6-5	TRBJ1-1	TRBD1	TGTGCCAGCAGTACAACAGGGGAAAGCGGTGAAGCTTTCTTT	CASSTTGESGEAFF
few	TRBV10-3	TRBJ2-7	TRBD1	TGTGCCATCAGTGCCAAAGGACAGGGGTCCTACGAGCAGTACTTC	CAISAKGQGSYEQYF
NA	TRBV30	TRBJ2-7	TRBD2	TGTGCCTGGAGTGCAGGACTAGCGGGGGGGTTCTCCTACGAGCAGTACTTC	CAWSAGLAGGFSYEQYF
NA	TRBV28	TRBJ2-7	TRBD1	TGTGCCAGCAGTTTATTACGGGGACAGGGATCCTACGAGCAGTACTTC	CASSLLRGQGSYEQYF
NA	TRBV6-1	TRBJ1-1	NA	TGTGCCAGCAGTACAGAGAACACTGAAGCTTTCTTT	CASSTENTEAFF
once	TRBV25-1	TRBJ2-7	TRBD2	TGTGCCAAAAGAGGGACTAGCGGAGGCGAGCAGTACTTC	CAKRGTSGGEQYF
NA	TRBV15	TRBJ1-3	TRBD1	TGTGCCACCAGCAGAGAAAGGGGGACAGGGCTAAGCTCTGGAAACACCATATATTTT	CATSRERGTGLSSGNTIYF
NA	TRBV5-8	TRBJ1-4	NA	TGTGCCAGCGGTGATACAGCAACTAATGAAAAACTGTTTTTT	CASGDTATNEKLFF
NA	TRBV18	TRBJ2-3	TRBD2	TGTGCCAGCTCAATTGACCGCGGGAGGGCCTTATCAGATACGCAGTATTTT	CASSIDRGRALSDTQYF
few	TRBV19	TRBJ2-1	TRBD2	TGTGCCAGTAGTATCTTGGTAGCGGGGGGGTACAATGAGCAGTTCTTC	CASSILVAGGYNEQFF
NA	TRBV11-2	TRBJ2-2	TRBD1	TGTGCCAGCAGCTTACGACAGGGGAACACCGGGGAGCTGTTTTTT	CASSLRQGNTGELFF
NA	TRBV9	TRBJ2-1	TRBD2	TGTGCCAGCAGCGTAGCTAGGGAGGGGAATGAGCAGTTCTTC	CASSVAREGNEQFF
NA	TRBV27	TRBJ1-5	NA	TGTGCCAGCAGAGACAGGAATCAGCCCCAGCATTTT	CASRDRNQPQHF
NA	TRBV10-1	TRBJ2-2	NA	TGCGCCACCGCCGGCCCTCGGGACACCGGGGAGCTGTTTTTT	CATAGPRDTGELFF
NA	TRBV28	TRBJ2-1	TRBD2	TGTGTCAGCAGTGCACTAGCGGGAGGTCGGGATGAGCAGTTCTTC	CVSSALAGGRDEQFF
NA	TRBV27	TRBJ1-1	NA	TGTGCCAGCAGTTTCCGGGCGGGCGTCCGGGCTGAAGCTTTCTTT	CASSFRAGVRAEAFF
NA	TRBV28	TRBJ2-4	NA	TGTGCCAGCCGCGAGGCCCGAGGCATTCAGTACTTC	CASREARGIQYF
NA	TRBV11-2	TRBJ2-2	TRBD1	TGTGCCAGCAGCTTAAAGGCCCGACAGGGGTGGGCCGGGGAGCTGTTTTTT	CASSLKARQGWAGELFF
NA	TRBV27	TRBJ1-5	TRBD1	TGTGCCAGCAGTCCGACAGGGAGGACGGCCTATAGCAATCAGCCCCAGCATTTT	CASSPTGRTAYSNQPQHF
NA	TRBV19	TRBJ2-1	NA	TGTGCCAGTAGTATTCTAGCGCCCTACAATGAGCAGTTCTTC	CASSILAPYNEQFF
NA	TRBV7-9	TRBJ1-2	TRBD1	TGTGCCAGCAGCTTAAGAGATCGGGGACAGGCGGATGGCTACACCTTC	CASSLRDRGQADGYTF
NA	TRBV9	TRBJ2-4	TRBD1	TGTGCCAGCAGCGGAGGACAGGGAGCCAAAAACATTCAGTACTTC	CASSGGQGAKNIQYF
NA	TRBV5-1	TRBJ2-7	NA	TGCGCCAGCAGCTTGGCCATGGGACAAGGGAACAAGCAGTACTTC	CASSLAMGQGNKQYF
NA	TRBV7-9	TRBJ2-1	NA	TGTGCCAGCAGCTCCCCGGGACACATATACAATGAGCAGTTCTTC	CASSSPGHIYNEQFF